The TCR beta chain described here comes from a study of blood T cell repertoires in COVID-19. Looked up from germline, CDR1 is SGDLS and CDR2 is YYNGEE. The CDR3 covers 16 residues. Trimming at V came to 3 bases and at J to 0 bases, leaving 3 bases not matched to a gene. The table came from immunoSEQ multiplex PCR; TCRdb's copy has only in-frame clones and leaves some out. The repertoire has roughly 100,000 clones, over 80% of them found once; the top ten carry about 1.7%. This receptor was identified in a human donor with active COVID-19. The donor label of this sample is uncertain. The chain combines TRBV9 with TRBJ2-2; 9 bases align to TRBD2. Sequences were obtained from peripheral blood. The CDR3 region has the DNA TGTGCCAGCAGCGCGATAGCGGGGGCGAACACCGGGGAGCTGTTTTTT. Amino acids: CASSAIAGANTGELFF.